Sequencing of this T cell receptor beta chain was carried out in a study of cytomegalovirus exposure and HLA in healthy donors. Regarding this clone: Its target is unknown. The sample holds other DNA sequences that translate to the same CDR3.

Study outcomes and limitations: The study dropped some indistinguishable V segments, TRBV6-2 and TRBV6-3 among them. Within an earlier analysis, most TCR beta V segments proved productive either about 87% or about 30% of the time.

V lost 6 bases, J lost 5 bases, and 22 bases lay in between. The CDR3 consists of 16 residues. Germline V lookup: CDR1 SNHLY, CDR2 FYNNEI. The PCR contained 60 Vbeta and 13 Jbeta primers. Assay used: immunoSEQ multiplex PCR; TCRdb lists only in-frame clones, some missing. The table for this sample gives roughly 100,000 clones. Sequenced input: PBMCs. The chain employs TRBV2 and TRBJ1-1; maybe TRBD1 (5 bases). This TCR came from a man aged 35 to 55 in good health and CMV-seronegative. The CDR3 nucleotides are TGTGCCAGCAGCTCTAAGACAGCAGGAGTGGGGACTGAAGCTTTCTTT. This codes for CASSSKTAGVGTEAFF.